This is a list of T cell receptor beta chains from one sample in a study of naive CD8 T cells in extremely preterm neonates. The protocol was immunoSEQ multiplex PCR, while the TCRdb copy is restricted to in-frame clones and leaves out a portion. The sample records 5,500 to 6,000 clones, about 96% being singletons. Material: naive CD8+ T cells from blood. The receptors were gathered from a human donor in good health. The CDR3 runs from the conserved cysteine through the conserved F or W. Each record gives: clone size, J gene, V gene, CDR3 protein. Size is stated for part of the rows, as once, few or many counts, or as a class when the clone is expanded.

abundance: -; j_gene: TRBJ2-7; v_gene: TRBV6-4; CDR3aa: CASSEASGLSYEQYF
abundance: -; j_gene: TRBJ1-6; v_gene: TRBV13; CDR3aa: CASSLDQGGSPLHF
abundance: -; j_gene: TRBJ1-5; v_gene: TRBV30; CDR3aa: CAWSAQWGQPQHF
abundance: once; j_gene: TRBJ2-7; v_gene: TRBV7-2; CDR3aa: CASSHGTGLGEQYF
abundance: -; j_gene: TRBJ2-1; v_gene: TRBV28; CDR3aa: CASRMSGRGYNEQFF
abundance: -; j_gene: TRBJ1-1; v_gene: TRBV7-9; CDR3aa: CASLTGNTEAFF
abundance: -; j_gene: TRBJ1-4; v_gene: TRBV19; CDR3aa: CASSEDRDNEKLFF
abundance: -; j_gene: TRBJ1-2; v_gene: TRBV6-5; CDR3aa: CASSVDRGYGYTF
abundance: -; j_gene: TRBJ1-2; v_gene: TRBV5-1; CDR3aa: CASSSAMDRIGYGYTF
abundance: -; j_gene: TRBJ2-1; v_gene: TRBV20-1; CDR3aa: CSARDSNEQFF
abundance: -; j_gene: TRBJ1-2; v_gene: TRBV20-1; CDR3aa: CSAPDYGYTF
abundance: -; j_gene: TRBJ1-4; v_gene: TRBV2; CDR3aa: CASSPSVLAGGRFF
abundance: -; j_gene: TRBJ2-3; v_gene: TRBV19; CDR3aa: CASKDYAGGTDTQYF
abundance: -; j_gene: TRBJ2-7; v_gene: TRBV4-2; CDR3aa: CASSQGIGGVRTSGSPTYEQYF
abundance: -; j_gene: TRBJ1-1; v_gene: TRBV27; CDR3aa: CASSLLGTALSEAFF
abundance: -; j_gene: -; v_gene: TRBV27; CDR3aa: CASSLIPGLSYEQYF
abundance: few; j_gene: TRBJ1-3; v_gene: TRBV18; CDR3aa: CASSPLEGTSGNTIYF
abundance: -; j_gene: TRBJ2-2; v_gene: TRBV30; CDR3aa: CAWSGDSVTGELFF
abundance: -; j_gene: TRBJ2-1; v_gene: TRBV15; CDR3aa: CATSRERTSVRDEQFF
abundance: -; j_gene: TRBJ1-3; v_gene: TRBV30; CDR3aa: CAWTPLAGNTIYF
abundance: once; j_gene: TRBJ2-1; v_gene: TRBV7-9; CDR3aa: CASSLEVVRDRGYNEQFF
abundance: -; j_gene: TRBJ1-1; v_gene: TRBV27; CDR3aa: CASSPTSGWNTEAFF
abundance: -; j_gene: TRBJ2-5; v_gene: TRBV5-5; CDR3aa: CASSLVVGETQYF
abundance: -; j_gene: TRBJ2-3; v_gene: TRBV4-3; CDR3aa: CASGRTSGADTQYF
abundance: -; j_gene: TRBJ2-2; v_gene: TRBV5-1; CDR3aa: CASSRGGPNTGELFF
abundance: -; j_gene: TRBJ2-1; v_gene: TRBV11-3; CDR3aa: CASSPAGRERPNNEQFF
abundance: -; j_gene: TRBJ1-4; v_gene: TRBV30; CDR3aa: CAWTGGGEKLFF
abundance: -; j_gene: TRBJ2-1; v_gene: TRBV4-3; CDR3aa: CASSQEVQDPYNEQFF
abundance: -; j_gene: TRBJ2-1; v_gene: TRBV7-2; CDR3aa: CASSPIKLLSQSSYNEQFF
abundance: once; j_gene: TRBJ2-5; v_gene: TRBV19; CDR3aa: CASSMGQGLETQYF
abundance: -; j_gene: TRBJ1-2; v_gene: TRBV10-3; CDR3aa: CAISRPGGLGYTF
abundance: -; j_gene: TRBJ2-2; v_gene: TRBV7-2; CDR3aa: CASSLVARNTGELFF